Detailed here is one TCR beta chain. The specificity of this receptor is unknown. It has no much larger one-base neighbor in the sample; base qualities were not kept. V lost 11 bases and J lost 6 bases; the stretch between them is 16 bases long. The CDR3 holds 13 amino acids from the cysteine to the phenylalanine. Just CDR3 DNA is preserved here, 39 bases in frame from base 1. This entry belongs to a study of molecular identifiers for immune sequencing clone quantification (dated by TCRdb to the late 2010s). Some background on the complete study: In a replicate experiment, RNA from around 20,000 or 100,000 naive CD8 T cells was split into five aliquots, four of which were sequenced. This methods study used CD8 T cells to benchmark TCR RNA copy counting and molecular-identifier clustering-based TCR repertoire sequencing (MIDCIRS).

The paper as a whole reports these results and caveats: Approximately 3.3 recovered TCR RNA copies per cell were obtained by modeling, versus 9 to 10 by digital PCR, implying a capture efficiency of 25% to 35%. In CMV-specific effector cells, over 99% of molecules were held by clones above 20 RNA copies, whereas under 1% of molecules were held by such clones in naive cells. Spiked-in Jurkat TCR RNA (10 copies' worth), which is not part of the donor repertoire, was contained in the naive libraries. When barcode sub-clustering was left out, chimeric consensus sequences inflated TCR diversity, with chimeras reaching as high as 47%. Highly expanded clone sizes could be underestimated if identical TCR molecules share a barcode. Even against a background of about 960,000 naive CD8 T cells, spiked-in Jurkat TCR RNA amounting to a single cell's worth was reported to be detectable.

Libraries of naive CD8 T cells were built from about 21,000 to 970,000 sorted cells, with 10%, 30% or 50% of the purified RNA used. Naive CD8 T cells, defined as CD8+CD4-CCR7+CD45RA+, were FACS-sorted into RLT Plus buffer on a BD FACSAria II. To test detection sensitivity, Jurkat RNA equivalent to about ten TCR copies was spiked into samples of roughly 19,000-1,000,000 naive CD8 T cells. CD8 T cells were enriched with RosetteSep CD8+ T Cell Enrichment Cocktail and Ficoll-Paque, followed by ACK red cell lysis. The library was made by PCR. TCRdb lists the instrument as NextSeq 500. Bulk TCR libraries were prepared as previously described, using TCR primers listed in Table S5. Purification of total RNA was performed with the Qiagen AllPrep DNA/RNA kit. Reads from multiple sequencing runs of the same library were pooled before analysis. Concerning the study's data processing: Reads were retained only if the reads had an exact TCR constant sequence, and the retained reads were trimmed to 150 nt and grouped according to their 12-nt molecular barcodes. Reads inside each barcode group were sub-clustered using a 15% Levenshtein threshold, and a quality-weighted consensus sequence was constructed for each RNA molecule. Non-functional sequences were excluded, and lower-count sequences lying one edit away from another sequence were also excluded. On the basis of fitting two negative binomial distributions, barcode sub-clusters with fewer than 20% of the maximum read count were discarded. TCRdb cleaned the public reads at Q25 with fastp, built clones with MiXCR and kept in-frame beta chains. Rows are combined by CDR3 protein, so each entry shows the most common genes and DNA. None of the V and J calls come from the authors' own analysis; TCRdb made them. This sample gives about 630,000 distinct CDR3 sequences in total; roughly 27% of them show up just once. 0.75% to 0.8% of the sample is held by the ten biggest clonotypes.

The source is a human donor in good health. Some libraries in this study had Jurkat cell RNA spiked in. The chain couples TRBV12-3 or TRBV12-4 to TRBJ2-2, with the D gene call left open. The sample was naive CD8+ T cells from blood, with Jurkat cell RNA spiked in. This specimen's cell subset or site label, interpreted: FACS-sorted CD8+CD4-CCR7+CD45RA+ naive T cells. The CDR3 here reads CAGGGFNAGELFF. The nucleotide sequence reads as follows: TGTGCCGGCGGTGGATTTAACGCCGGGGAGCTGTTTTTT.